This T cell receptor beta chain was documented in a study of tumor and adjacent non-tumor tissue in lung cancer. Study at large: There were 11 to 12 adenocarcinoma, a couple of squamous cell carcinoma and 1 small cell lung cancer cases. Points from the study as a whole: Tumor repertoires had a smaller top 100 clone share than normal lung.

As regards this clonotype: The antigen remains unidentified. Without the conserved terminal phenylalanine or tryptophan, this CDR3 likely stems from a read error.

The library came from three nested PCR rounds adapted from ARM-PCR protocols. TCRdb itself ran the multiplex PCR reads through MiXCR, one entry per CDR3 protein. The data show under 80,000 distinct CDR3 sequences, more than 65% seen once. No cell sorting was done before RNA was extracted from the tissue. This non-tumor lung sample came from over 3 cm beyond the tumor edge. This clonotype was sampled from a man aged 55 to 69 with non-small cell lung cancer. Sequencing was done on a sample of distant non-tumor lung tissue.

CDR3 nucleotide sequence: TGTGCCAGCAGCCAAATCAACGCCTTAAATCAGGCCCAGCATCTT. This codes for CASSQINALNQAQHL. The chain is built from TRBV16 and TRBJ1-5; D is uncertain. Germline-derived CDR1 and CDR2 are KGHSY and FQNENV. The CDR3 is 15 residues long.